A selection of T cell receptor beta chains follows, all from one sample in a study of Ad26.COV2.S vaccination and SARS-CoV-2 variants. Using immunoSEQ multiplex PCR, the repertoire was profiled, and TCRdb retains in-frame clones only, with some absent. The table shows about 350,000 clones, with more than 75% occurring only once. The specimen was peripheral blood, collected in a trial of Ad26.COV2.S vaccine versus placebo. These receptors came from a person between 18 and 65 years old who received the Ad26.COV2.S COVID-19 vaccine or a placebo. The conserved cysteine and the conserved F or W are not part of the CDR3 here. The order of the fields is J gene, V gene, D gene, CDR3 length, clone size, CDR3 protein. A D gene is named only where the DNA matches it firmly. Rows may omit the clone size; those that give it use once, few, many or a size class.

J: TRBJ2-1
V: TRBV24-1
D: NA
length: 11
size: NA
CDR3: ATSDREWDEQF

J: TRBJ2-1
V: TRBV6-1
D: TRBD2
length: 15
size: NA
CDR3: ASSGGSGSPPYNEQF

J: TRBJ1-1
V: TRBV6-5
D: TRBD1
length: 12
size: few
CDR3: ASSPRDRGPEAF

J: TRBJ2-1
V: TRBV27
D: TRBD2
length: 15
size: NA
CDR3: ASRPQGASGFYNEQF

J: TRBJ2-7
V: TRBV7-8
D: TRBD1
length: 11
size: NA
CDR3: ASGRQGWIEQY

J: TRBJ2-1
V: TRBV10-2
D: NA
length: 10
size: NA
CDR3: ASKRADNEQF

J: TRBJ2-5
V: TRBV7-2
D: NA
length: 11
size: NA
CDR3: ASSLWQQETQY

J: TRBJ2-3
V: TRBV25-1
D: NA
length: 12
size: NA
CDR3: ASSGSTFGDTQY

J: TRBJ1-6
V: TRBV27
D: TRBD1
length: 12
size: once
CDR3: ASSLPGGNSPLH

J: TRBJ2-1
V: TRBV27
D: NA
length: 14
size: NA
CDR3: ASSSDPSNSYNEQF

J: TRBJ2-5
V: TRBV2
D: NA
length: 12
size: NA
CDR3: ASSGTGTKETQY

J: TRBJ2-5
V: TRBV5-1
D: TRBD2
length: 14
size: NA
CDR3: ASSSAGTSGGETQY

J: TRBJ2-2
V: TRBV14
D: NA
length: 11
size: NA
CDR3: ASSSLSRTRLF

J: TRBJ1-1
V: TRBV19
D: NA
length: 13
size: few
CDR3: ASSQTGTGNTEAF

J: TRBJ2-6
V: TRBV5-1
D: NA
length: 13
size: NA
CDR3: ASSLAEGGANVLT

J: TRBJ1-2
V: TRBV14
D: NA
length: 13
size: NA
CDR3: ASSLYAASNYGYT

J: TRBJ2-1
V: TRBV7-6
D: NA
length: 15
size: NA
CDR3: ASSPRGSTGVGNEQF

J: TRBJ1-5
V: TRBV2
D: NA
length: 12
size: NA
CDR3: ASSEWQGGQPQH

J: TRBJ2-2
V: TRBV4-3
D: TRBD2
length: 15
size: few
CDR3: ASSQARDYQTTGELF

J: TRBJ2-1
V: TRBV28
D: TRBD2
length: 16
size: NA
CDR3: ASSWPGLAGGYDNEQF

J: TRBJ2-1
V: TRBV18
D: TRBD2
length: 13
size: NA
CDR3: ASSPGLAGDNEQF

J: TRBJ2-7
V: TRBV27
D: NA
length: 12
size: once
CDR3: ASSLGGLPYEQY

J: TRBJ1-5
V: TRBV9
D: TRBD1
length: 16
size: NA
CDR3: ASSVVGRTGGRNQPQH

J: TRBJ2-1
V: TRBV7-9
D: NA
length: 14
size: NA
CDR3: ASSPSQGGSYNEQF

J: TRBJ2-7
V: TRBV6-6
D: TRBD2
length: 13
size: many
CDR3: ATRERESGIYEQY

J: TRBJ2-5
V: TRBV19
D: NA
length: 11
size: NA
CDR3: ASSWGYQETQY

J: TRBJ2-1
V: TRBV2
D: NA
length: 11
size: NA
CDR3: ASNLRSSDEQF

J: TRBJ2-7
V: TRBV30
D: NA
length: 12
size: once
CDR3: AWSSDPRPYEQY

J: TRBJ1-4
V: TRBV6-5
D: NA
length: 13
size: NA
CDR3: ASSYSSSSGEKLF

J: TRBJ2-7
V: TRBV30
D: NA
length: 13
size: NA
CDR3: AWSVRWLGAYEQY

J: TRBJ2-7
V: TRBV4-3
D: TRBD2
length: 13
size: NA
CDR3: ASSQEASGSYEQY

J: TRBJ2-2
V: TRBV5-1
D: NA
length: 12
size: NA
CDR3: ASSLEPVTGELF

J: TRBJ2-3
V: TRBV3-1/TRBV3-2
D: NA
length: 14
size: NA
CDR3: ASSQGGTSSTDTQY

J: TRBJ1-2
V: TRBV6-2/TRBV6-3
D: TRBD1
length: 14
size: NA
CDR3: ASSYHQGQGGYGYT

J: TRBJ1-5
V: TRBV2
D: NA
length: 12
size: NA
CDR3: ASQGGLSNQPQH

J: TRBJ2-2
V: TRBV19
D: NA
length: 11
size: once
CDR3: ASMLTDTGELF

J: TRBJ1-2
V: TRBV27
D: NA
length: 13
size: NA
CDR3: ASSPLGLHTAGYT

J: TRBJ1-6
V: TRBV4-3
D: TRBD1
length: 13
size: NA
CDR3: ASSQEPTGNSPLH

J: TRBJ1-4
V: TRBV15
D: NA
length: 13
size: few
CDR3: ATSRDTGGNEKLF

J: TRBJ2-5
V: TRBV2
D: NA
length: 11
size: NA
CDR3: ASKAGPFETQY

J: TRBJ2-7
V: TRBV15
D: NA
length: 13
size: NA
CDR3: ATSRDRGGSYEQY

J: TRBJ1-1
V: TRBV21-1
D: NA
length: 13
size: NA
CDR3: ASSLRGQEDTEAF

J: TRBJ1-1
V: TRBV27
D: TRBD1
length: 12
size: NA
CDR3: ASSTGQGYAEAF

J: TRBJ1-2
V: TRBV19
D: TRBD1
length: 12
size: NA
CDR3: ASSIYRGNYGYT

J: TRBJ1-1
V: TRBV18
D: NA
length: 13
size: once
CDR3: ASSPQGRLNTEAF

J: TRBJ2-1
V: TRBV28
D: NA
length: 12
size: NA
CDR3: AIRGADSYNEQF

J: TRBJ2-3
V: TRBV9
D: TRBD2
length: 15
size: NA
CDR3: ASSPDPLAGGPDTQY

J: TRBJ1-2
V: TRBV2
D: TRBD1
length: 11
size: NA
CDR3: ASSEGQERTIS

J: TRBJ1-2
V: TRBV5-1
D: NA
length: 12
size: NA
CDR3: ASSLEGGGYGYT

J: TRBJ2-5
V: TRBV11-2
D: TRBD1
length: 13
size: NA
CDR3: ASSLDDRGPETQY

J: TRBJ2-2
V: TRBV2
D: NA
length: 14
size: NA
CDR3: ASSEAGRRNTGELF

J: TRBJ2-7
V: TRBV10-3
D: TRBD1
length: 12
size: NA
CDR3: AIKLTGGTYEQY

J: TRBJ2-7
V: TRBV3-1/TRBV3-2
D: NA
length: 13
size: NA
CDR3: ASSPSVGGTYEQY

J: TRBJ1-6
V: TRBV9
D: NA
length: 11
size: few
CDR3: ASSKGWYSPLH

J: TRBJ2-2
V: TRBV10-1
D: NA
length: 11
size: NA
CDR3: ASARLGTGELF

J: TRBJ1-3
V: TRBV15
D: TRBD1
length: 13
size: NA
CDR3: ATSSRQGAGNTIY

J: TRBJ2-4
V: TRBV12-2
D: NA
length: 16
size: NA
CDR3: ASRLVLARTLAKNIQY

J: TRBJ2-1
V: TRBV27
D: TRBD1
length: 13
size: NA
CDR3: ASKTPGQGYNEQF

J: TRBJ2-1
V: TRBV14
D: TRBD2
length: 14
size: once
CDR3: ASSQDRRLAGEGQF